This T cell receptor (beta chain) comes out of a study of T cells in Graves' hyperthyroidism and ophthalmopathy. As for the study in general: Peripheral blood was acquired at first diagnosis, ahead of any therapy whatsoever.

In regard to this clonotype: Its antigen is not identified. The junction shows a germline mismatch at one end, possibly a read error.

This CDR3 region has 14 residues. CDR1 and CDR2 (germline): MRHNA, SNTAGT. A patient was excluded if there was uncontrolled infection, other autoimmune disease, pregnancy or lactation. Amplification of TCR beta CDR3 regions was performed using RNA transcripts as template. In the first-round RT-PCR of the TCR CDR3, the HTBI primer set was used. One entry per CDR3 protein, called by TCRdb with MiXCR from the multiplex PCR reads. This sample has about 50,000 distinct CDR3 sequences, with less than 50% found just once. Study results and caveats: Most thyroid clonotypes that were expanded above 0.001 also turned up in blood.

Sequenced input: blood. The J gene is TRBJ1-1, the V gene TRBV6-4; D gene unclear. The source is a woman under 40 with Graves' ophthalmopathy. In DNA form, the CDR3 reads TGTGCCAGCAGCATATGGCCGGAACACCGGGGAGCTGTTTTT. Its translation is CASSIWPEHRGAVF.